Below are 17 T cell receptor beta chains sequenced from a single sample in a study of cytomegalovirus exposure and HLA in healthy donors. PCR was performed using 60 Vbeta and 13 Jbeta primers. The table came from immunoSEQ multiplex PCR; TCRdb's copy has only in-frame clones and leaves some out. The sample comprises approximately 160,000 clones, about four fifths of which are singletons, and around 6.1% rests with the top ten. The sample taken for sequencing was PBMCs. The source of these receptors is a man younger than 45 in good health and CMV-seropositive.

For this clone: At one of its ends the junction is not consistent with the germline gene, which may arise from a read error. This chain joins TRBV5-1 and TRBJ2-5; 7 nucleotides match TRBD1. The CDR3 length is 13 residues. The germline V gene has CDR1 SGHRS and CDR2 YFSETQ. The DNA for the CDR3 is TGCGCCAGCAGCTCAACAGGGGTAGAGGCCCAGTACTTC. Translation gives CASSSTGVEAQYF.

V is TRBV6-5 and J is TRBJ1-1; possible D gene TRBD1, 5 bases. This CDR3 has 14 residues. CDR1 and CDR2 (germline): MNHEY, SVGAGI. The V end was cut by 6 bases, the J end by 1 base, with 12 bases between. The CDR3 DNA reads as TGTGCCAGCAGATCCCCCCAGGGGAACACTGAAGCTTTCTTT. This translates into CASRSPQGNTEAFF.

The chain's CDR3 is CASSLGLAGNTGELFF. As DNA, the CDR3 is TGTGCCAGCAGCTTAGGACTAGCGGGGAACACCGGGGAGCTGTTTTTT. V and J are TRBV7-2 and TRBJ2-2, with 10 bases lining up with TRBD2. Germline V lookup: CDR1 SGHTA, CDR2 FQGNSA. V gave up 1 base and J gave up 1 base; unmatched junction bases: 0. This CDR3 has 16 amino acids.

J is TRBJ1-3 and V is TRBV5-1, with 12 bases matching TRBD1. The V segment lost 3 bases and the J segment 4 bases; nucleotides outside the gene matches: 8. This CDR3 spans 17 amino acids. Germline assignment: CDR1 SGHRS and CDR2 YFSETQ. CDR3 sequence: CASSSGTGGTQGNTIYF. CDR3 nucleotides: TGCGCCAGCAGCTCCGGGACAGGGGGCACCCAGGGAAACACCATATATTTT.

The V call is TRBV2, the J call TRBJ1-4, with TRBD1 matching 7 bases. This CDR3 has 14 amino acids. With 6 bases clipped from V and 8 bases from J, the junction kept 9 bases outside the gene matches. The germline CDR1 and CDR2 sequences are SNHLY and FYNNEI. Here the CDR3 reads CASRKQGRLEKLFF. DNA for the CDR3: TGTGCCAGCAGAAAACAGGGGAGGCTAGAAAAACTGTTTTTT.

This chain joins TRBV18 and TRBJ1-5, with a tentative D call TRBD1 (5 bases). Germline CDR1 and CDR2: KGHSH and LQKENI. Trimming shortened V by 4 bases and J by 2 bases, and 12 bases separated the two germline ends. The CDR3 contains 15 residues. The CDR3 spells CASSLRQTGNQPQHF. CDR3 coding DNA: TGTGCCAGCTCACTAAGACAGACCGGCAATCAGCCCCAGCATTTT.

CDR3: CASSLDRRDDEKLFF. Here the CDR3 DNA reads TGTGCCAGCAGCTTGGACAGGAGAGATGATGAAAAACTGTTTTTT. This chain links TRBV5-4 with TRBJ1-4; perhaps TRBD1 as D (5 bases). Germline V lookup: CDR1 SGHNT, CDR2 YYREEE (reference sequence). The germline V and J ends were trimmed by 0 bases and 6 bases, with 12 bases remaining between them. CDR3 length: 15 amino acids.

This sequence joins TRBV5-1 and TRBJ1-4, with 10 bases aligning to TRBD1. Germline CDR1 is SGHRS and CDR2 is YFSETQ. V lost 2 bases and J lost 4; bases outside the gene matches: 5. The length of the CDR3 is 16 residues. The CDR3 DNA reads TGCGCCAGCAGCTTATCCTGGACAGGGGGTAATGAAAAACTGTTTTTT. Translating gives CASSLSWTGGNEKLFF. The entire variable domain, with the rest obtained from reference TRBV5-1 and TRBJ1-4, is as follows: KAGVTQTPRYLIKTRGQQVTLSCSPISGHRSVSWYQQTPGQGLQFLFEYFSETQRNKGNFPGRFSGRQFSNSRSEMNVSTLELGDSALYLCASSLSWTGGNEKLFFGSGTQLSVL.

This chain uses TRBV4-1 with TRBJ2-1; 10 positions match TRBD2. CDR3 length equals 16 residues. The germline gives CDR1 MGHRA, CDR2 YSYEKL. With 0 bases clipped from V and 9 bases from J, the junction kept 8 bases outside the gene matches. The CDR3 coding sequence is TGCGCCAGCAGCCAAGAGCCCAGCGGGGGGGCCTTTGAGCAGTTCTTC. Protein product: CASSQEPSGGAFEQFF.

This chain connects TRBV27 to TRBJ1-6; no clear D. Between the trimmed V and J ends, which lost 3 bases and 0 bases, there was a span of 9 bases. This CDR3 is built from 16 residues. CDR1 MNHEY and CDR2 SMNVEV come from the germline V gene (reference sequence). CDR3 in DNA: TGTGCCAGCAGTTTTGGAGGACCCTCCTATAATTCACCCCTCCACTTT. This sequence encodes CASSFGGPSYNSPLHF.

This chain connects TRBV7-9 to TRBJ2-7; D is perhaps TRBD1 (6 bases). Germline V CDR1 and CDR2: SEHNR, FQNEAQ (reference sequence). The CDR3 totals 14 residues. The V end lost 7 bases, the J end lost 5 bases, and 18 bases lay between the germline ends. CDR3 DNA sequence: TGTGCCAGCATTTCAGAGGGGGTTCGCCACGAGCAGTACTTC. Amino acid sequence: CASISEGVRHEQYF.

The CDR3 bases are TGTGCCAGCAGCCCCCTAGAGACGGATACGCAGTATTTT. It codes for CASSPLETDTQYF. This rearrangement joins TRBV14 to TRBJ2-3, with no clear D. CDR3 length: 13 amino acids. Trimming removed 4 bases at V and 6 bases at J, with 11 bases between. Germline CDR1 is SGHDN and CDR2 is FVKESK.

In DNA, the CDR3 is TGTGCCAGCAGTGAACAGTTTTACGAGCAGTACTTC. Its translation is CASSEQFYEQYF. The V gene is TRBV2, the J gene TRBJ2-7; unclear D gene. With 2 bases removed from V and 4 bases from J, the gap between germline ends came to 6 bases. This CDR3 is built from 12 residues. In germline, CDR1 is SNHLY, CDR2 FYNNEI.

V and J are TRBV9 and TRBJ2-2, with 8 nucleotides matching TRBD1. The J segment lost 3 bases and the V segment lost 4 bases, leaving 5 bases of the junction unmatched. The length of the CDR3 is 15 residues. CDR1 and CDR2 from the germline V gene are SGDLS and YYNGEE. The CDR3 coding sequence is TGTGCCAGCAGCTTCCAGGGGGCGTACACCGGGGAGCTGTTTTTT. Its translation: CASSFQGAYTGELFF.

The chain couples TRBV28 to TRBJ1-4, with 8 nucleotides matching TRBD1. J lost 3 bases, V lost 7 bases, and 7 bases had no gene match. The CDR3 spans 15 residues. The germline V gene has CDR1 MDHEN and CDR2 SYDVKM. CDR3 sequence reads: CASIPGQGSNEKLFF. CDR3 nucleotides: TGTGCCAGCATCCCCGGACAGGGCTCTAATGAAAAACTGTTTTTT.

The chain carries TRBV12-5 and TRBJ1-4; 7 bases match TRBD1. The V and J ends lost 0 bases and 8 bases, in that order; junction bases with no gene match: 9. The CDR3 runs 16 residues. Looked up from germline, CDR1 is LGHNT and CDR2 is FRNRAP. The CDR3 sequence is CASGLVGDRAAEKLFF. In DNA, the CDR3 is TGTGCTAGTGGTTTGGTGGGTGACAGGGCGGCGGAAAAACTGTTTTTT.

V and J are TRBV30 and TRBJ1-2, with 10 positions matching TRBD1. The CDR3 sequence is 11 residues long. Germline CDR1 is GTSNPN and CDR2 is SVGIG (reference sequence). V lost 8 bases and J lost 5; bases outside the gene matches: 2. CDR3 sequence: CARGQGYGYTF. The CDR3 DNA sequence: TGTGCCCGGGGACAGGGGTATGGCTACACCTTC.